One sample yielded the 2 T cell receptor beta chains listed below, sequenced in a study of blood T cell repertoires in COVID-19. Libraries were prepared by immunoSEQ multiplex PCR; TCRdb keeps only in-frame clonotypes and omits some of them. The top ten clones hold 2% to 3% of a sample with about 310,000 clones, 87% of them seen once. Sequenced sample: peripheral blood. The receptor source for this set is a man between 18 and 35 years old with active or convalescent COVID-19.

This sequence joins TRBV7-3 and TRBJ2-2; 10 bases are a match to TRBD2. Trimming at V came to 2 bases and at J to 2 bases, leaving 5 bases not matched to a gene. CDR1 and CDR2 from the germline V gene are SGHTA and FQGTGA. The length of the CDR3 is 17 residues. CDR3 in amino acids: CASSLDSGRYNTGELFF. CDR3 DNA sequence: TGTGCCAGCAGCTTAGATAGCGGGAGGTATAACACCGGGGAGCTGTTTTTT.

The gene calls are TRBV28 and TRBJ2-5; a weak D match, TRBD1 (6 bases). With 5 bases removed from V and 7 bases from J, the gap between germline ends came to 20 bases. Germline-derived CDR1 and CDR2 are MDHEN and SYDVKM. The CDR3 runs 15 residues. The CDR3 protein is CASSTRQDSMGTQYF. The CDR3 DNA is TGTGCCAGCAGTACACGACAGGACTCCATGGGGACCCAGTACTTC.